The TCR beta chain under discussion was sequenced for a study of control samples from healthy donors and cancer patients. Note on this clone: A read error may account for a junction end that differs from germline.

This table comes from immunoSEQ multiplex PCR, and its TCRdb copy is limited to in-frame clones, with some not included. The repertoire holds around 13,000 clones, about 76% seen once, with more than 7% in the top ten. CDR1 SGHTA and CDR2 FQGTGA come from the germline V gene. This CDR3 region has 14 residues. The J gene is TRBJ2-2, the V gene TRBV7-3, with D hard to call. This TCR was sampled from a male donor with melanoma. Sequenced input: formalin-fixed, paraffin-embedded tissue. The CDR3 loop is CASNLNTATGELFF. As DNA, the CDR3 is TGTGCCAGCAACTTAAACACGGCAACCGGGGAGCTGTTTTTT.